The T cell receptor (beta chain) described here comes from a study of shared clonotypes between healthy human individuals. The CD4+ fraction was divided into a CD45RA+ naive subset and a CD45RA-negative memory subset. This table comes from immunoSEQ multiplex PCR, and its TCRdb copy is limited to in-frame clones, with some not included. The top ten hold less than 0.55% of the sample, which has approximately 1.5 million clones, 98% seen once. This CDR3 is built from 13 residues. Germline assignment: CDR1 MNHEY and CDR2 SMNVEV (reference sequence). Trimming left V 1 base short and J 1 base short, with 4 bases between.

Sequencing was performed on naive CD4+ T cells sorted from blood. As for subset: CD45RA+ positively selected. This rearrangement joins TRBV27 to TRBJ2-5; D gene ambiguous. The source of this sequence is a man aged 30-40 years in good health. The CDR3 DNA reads TGTGCCAGCAGTTTATACCTCCAAGAGACCCAGTACTTC. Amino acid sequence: CASSLYLQETQYF.